Below, 9 T cell receptor beta chains from the same sample are listed, as sequenced in a study of T cell repertoires in cytomegalovirus infection. A single record per CDR3 protein comes from TCRdb applying MiXCR to the reads. The table includes under 95,000 distinct CDR3 sequences, 3.5% to 4% detected once. The sample consisted of PBMCs. These receptors all stem from a human donor in good health (CMV status not recorded). Some clones in this sample may be carry-over from other donors' samples.

This clonotype showed up many times. The V gene is TRBV7-2, the J gene TRBJ1-3; the D is unclear. Trimming shortened V by 4 bases and J by 4 bases, and 17 bases separated the two germline ends. The CDR3 is 16 amino acids. The germline gives CDR1 SGHTA, CDR2 FQGNSA. Written as DNA, the CDR3 is TGTGCCAGCAGCTATAGGGCCGGAACGGAAGGAAACACCATATATTTT. This translates into CASSYRAGTEGNTIYF.

This clonotype was observed at least ten times. The chain is built from TRBV7-2 and TRBJ1-6; no reliable D call. V was pared by 2 bases and J by 7 bases, with 9 bases between. Germline V gives CDR1 SGHTA, CDR2 FQGNSA. The CDR3 loop spans 14 amino acids. DNA for the CDR3: TGTGCCAGCAGCTTATTACGGGGAAATTCACCCCTCCACTTT. Translated, it gives CASSLLRGNSPLHF.

On this clonotype itself: At one end the junction does not follow the germline gene, possibly because of a read error. CDR3 loop: CASSLIGGNQPQHF. The CDR3, as DNA: TGTGCCAGCAGCTTAATCGGGGGGAATCAGCCCCAGCACTTT. This sequence joins TRBV7-2 and TRBJ1-5; possible D gene TRBD1, 5 bases. The germline V gene encodes CDR1 SGHTA and CDR2 FQGNSA. This CDR3 contains 14 residues.

This clonotype was seen a handful of times. J is TRBJ2-3 and V is TRBV7-1; no clear D gene. TRBV7-1 carries the ORF label, with uncertain function. Trimming left V 5 bases short and J 2 bases short, with 8 bases between. The CDR3 has 13 residues. The CDR3 here is CASSVSYTDTQYF. The CDR3 DNA is TGTGCCAGCAGCGTCTCATACACAGATACGCAGTATTTT.

At least ten counts were recorded for this clonotype. The chain couples TRBV7-2 to TRBJ1-1, with D possibly being TRBD1 (5 bases). The germline V and J ends were trimmed by 5 bases and 0 bases, with 16 bases remaining between them. Looked up from germline, CDR1 is SGHTA and CDR2 is FQGNSA. The CDR3 has 16 amino acids. The CDR3, as DNA: TGTGCCAGCAGCCCACACAGGAGCTACATGAACACTGAAGCTTTCTTT. Amino acid sequence: CASSPHRSYMNTEAFF.

This clonotype was detected ten times or more. The chain has TRBV7-2 and TRBJ2-1; D not resolved. Germline V gives CDR1 SGHTA, CDR2 FQGNSA. V lost 5 bases to trimming and J lost 9 bases, with 14 bases between them. This CDR3 is built from 13 residues. This CDR3 reads CASSLGPVGEQFF. Here the CDR3 DNA reads TGTGCCAGCAGCCTCGGCCCGGTTGGTGAGCAGTTCTTC. The whole variable domain, remainder taken from reference TRBV7-2 and TRBJ2-1, is GAGVSQSPSNKVTEKGKDVELRCDPISGHTALYWYRQSLGQGLEFLIYFQGNSAPDKSGLPSDRFSAERTGGSVSTLTIQRTQQEDSAVYLCASSLGPVGEQFFGPGTRLTVL.

This clonotype was observed many times. The chain joins TRBV7-2 to TRBJ2-1; perhaps TRBD2 as D (6 bases). Trimming pared 5 bases from V and 3 bases from J, leaving 8 bases between. The CDR3 runs to 13 residues. The V gene's germline CDR1 is SGHTA and CDR2 FQGNSA. Here the CDR3 DNA reads TGTGCCAGCAGCCGAGCGGGCTACAATGAGCAGTTCTTC. Translating it yields CASSRAGYNEQFF.

This clonotype was counted ten times or more. The chain has TRBV7-9 and TRBJ1-2; unclear D gene. The length of the CDR3 is 14 residues. Per the germline V gene, CDR1 is SEHNR and CDR2 is FQNEAQ (reference sequence). V shed 2 bases and J shed 8 bases, with 15 bases lying between them. CDR3 loop: CASSLLGAIWGYTF. The CDR3 region has the DNA TGTGCCAGCAGCTTACTCGGAGCCATCTGGGGCTACACCTTC. Based on the CDR3 plus reference TRBV7-9 and TRBJ1-2, the full variable domain is DTGVSQNPRHKITKRGQNVTFRCDPISEHNRLYWYRQTLGQGPEFLTYFQNEAQLEKSRLLSDRFSAERPKGSFSTLEIQRTEQGDSAMYLCASSLLGAIWGYTFGSGTRLTVV.

This clonotype was seen at least ten times. This chain links TRBV12-3 or TRBV12-4 with TRBJ2-7, with TRBD1 matching over 7 bases. This CDR3 spans 15 amino acids. After removal of 7 bases from V and 7 bases from J, the junction contained 16 bases not matched to a gene. The DNA of the CDR3 is TGTGCCAGCACCACATCATTTAGACAGGGCGGGGAGCAGTACTTC. This translates into CASTTSFRQGGEQYF.